The 27 T cell receptor beta chains below all came from one sample that was sequenced in a study of OX40 agonist ivuxolimab in advanced cancers. Assay: immunoSEQ multiplex PCR; the TCRdb copy retains only in-frame clones and omits some. Seen here are around 88,000 clones, about 91% observed once, and the top ten hold more than 0.5%. The sequenced sample was CD4+ or CD8+ T cells sorted from blood, obtained in a trial of the OX40 agonist ivuxolimab. Receptor source: an adult with an advanced solid tumor such as melanoma, head and neck, liver or kidney cancer.

The V gene is TRBV12-1, the J gene TRBJ2-3; the table names TRBD2, a call not compared with the DNA. TRBV12-1 is marked as a pseudogene. The CDR3 totals 17 residues. The CDR3 here is CASSFVEGLAGRYTQYF. DNA for the CDR3: TGTGCCAGCAGCTTTGTCGAGGGACTAGCGGGAAGGTATACGCAGTATTTT.

In nucleotides, the CDR3 is TGTGCCAGTAGCAAAGACAGGGGGCGGAACACTGAAGCTTTCTTT. Amino acids: CASSKDRGRNTEAFF. The chain has TRBV19 and TRBJ1-1, with 10 positions matching TRBD1. CDR3 size: 15 residues. The V and J ends lost 6 bases and 1 base, in that order; junction bases with no gene match: 5. The germline V gene encodes CDR1 LNHDA and CDR2 SQIVND (reference sequence).

This chain links TRBV6-1 with TRBJ2-7; D is tentatively TRBD1 or TRBD2 (5 bases each). The germline V gene has CDR1 MNHNS and CDR2 SASEGT. The V and J ends lost 7 bases and 3 bases respectively, with 10 bases between them. There are 12 residues in the CDR3. CDR3 amino acids: CASIGTHYEQYF. DNA for the CDR3: TGTGCCAGCATTGGGACCCACTACGAGCAGTACTTC.

The CDR3 DNA reads as TGTGCCAGCAGCTTCTTTATAGGACTAGCGGGAGCAGATACGCAGTATTTT. Amino acids: CASSFFIGLAGADTQYF. This chain joins TRBV11-3 and TRBJ2-3; 13 positions agree with TRBD2. Trimming cost V 3 bases and J 4 bases; bases outside gene matches: 7. CDR1 SGHNT and CDR2 YENEEA come from the germline V gene. The CDR3 has 17 residues.

The chain carries TRBV5-1 and TRBJ2-5; D tentatively fits TRBD1 or TRBD2 (5 bases each). The CDR3 spans 14 residues. V lost 0 bases and J lost 3, with 9 bases in between. Germline V gene lookup returns CDR1 SGHRS and CDR2 YFSETQ. CDR3 nucleotide sequence: TGCGCCAGCAGCTTGGCCTGGGGGAAAGAGACCCAGTACTTC. Amino acid sequence: CASSLAWGKETQYF.

V usage is TRBV6-6 and J usage is TRBJ1-1; 8 bases are shared with TRBD1. CDR1 is MNHNY, CDR2 SVGAGI, per germline (reference sequence). The CDR3 sequence is 15 residues long. The ends lost 5 bases at V and 1 base at J; junction bases unmatched: 6. Written as DNA, the CDR3 is TGTGCCAGCAGTCGACAGGGGCGGGGGAACACTGAAGCTTTCTTT. Its translation: CASSRQGRGNTEAFF.

The V call is TRBV2, the J call TRBJ2-5; 8 bases line up with TRBD1. V gave up 3 bases and J gave up 5 bases; unmatched junction bases: 5. Germline assignment: CDR1 SNHLY and CDR2 FYNNEI. The CDR3 is 14 residues long. The CDR3 loop reads CASSDPDRDETQYF. CDR3 nucleotides: TGTGCCAGCAGTGACCCGGACAGGGACGAGACCCAGTACTTC. Full variable domain (outside the CDR3, taken from reference TRBV2 and TRBJ2-5): EPEVTQTPSHQVTQMGQEVILRCVPISNHLYFYWYRQILGQKVEFLVSFYNNEISEKSEIFDDQFSVERPDGSNFTLKIRSTKLEDSAMYFCASSDPDRDETQYFGPGTRLLVL.

The chain combines TRBV7-9 with TRBJ1-5; 7 positions match TRBD1. V lost 5 bases and J lost 3; bases outside the gene matches: 4. Germline lookup yields CDR1 SEHNR and CDR2 FQNEAQ (reference sequence). This CDR3 spans 14 amino acids. CDR3 in DNA: TGTGCCAGCAGCCACGACAGGGCCAATCAGCCCCAGCATTTT. It translates to CASSHDRANQPQHF.

The V gene is TRBV5-1, the J gene TRBJ1-1; D not certain. V was cut by 4 bases and J by 6 bases, with 16 bases left in between. This CDR3 has 14 residues. The germline CDR1 and CDR2 sequences are SGHRS and YFSETQ. CDR3 protein: CASSQGGDGAEAFF. For the CDR3, the DNA is TGCGCCAGCAGCCAAGGTGGGGATGGCGCTGAAGCTTTCTTT.

V usage is TRBV5-1 and J usage is TRBJ1-4; TRBD1 might be the D (5 bases). V shed 4 bases and J shed 4 bases, with 14 bases lying between them. The germline CDR1 and CDR2 sequences are SGHRS and YFSETQ. The CDR3 length is 15 residues. The CDR3 is CASSLGRSYNEKLFF. CDR3 in DNA: TGCGCCAGCAGCCTGGGACGGAGTTATAATGAAAAACTGTTTTTT. The whole variable domain, filled in from reference TRBV5-1 and TRBJ1-4, reads KAGVTQTPRYLIKTRGQQVTLSCSPISGHRSVSWYQQTPGQGLQFLFEYFSETQRNKGNFPGRFSGRQFSNSRSEMNVSTLELGDSALYLCASSLGRSYNEKLFFGSGTQLSVL.

CDR3 DNA: TGTGCCAGTAGTATAGAGACCGGCTTCTCCTACGAGCAGTACTTC. It translates to CASSIETGFSYEQYF. The chain recombines TRBV19 with TRBJ2-7, with D hard to call. Germline CDR1 and CDR2: LNHDA and SQIVND (reference sequence). Trimming cost V 0 bases and J 0 bases, with 9 bases left between them. The CDR3 loop spans 15 amino acids.

The chain employs TRBV9 and TRBJ2-1; no definite D call. The CDR3 runs to 17 residues. V lost 0 bases, J lost 1 base, and 14 bases lay in between. Germline V gene lookup returns CDR1 SGDLS and CDR2 YYNGEE. CDR3: CASSVGRHRESYNEQFF. CDR3 in DNA: TGTGCCAGCAGCGTAGGTAGGCACAGAGAATCCTACAATGAGCAGTTCTTC.

A remark on this clone: Other DNA sequences in the same sample also yield this CDR3. The rearrangement uses TRBV2 and TRBJ1-2; D not resolved. V was clipped by 3 bases and J by 8 bases, with 13 bases between them. The CDR3 runs to 13 residues. CDR1 and CDR2 (germline): SNHLY, FYNNEI. The CDR3 sequence is CASSEGGLGGYTF. CDR3 DNA sequence: TGTGCCAGCAGTGAGGGCGGGTTGGGCGGCTACACCTTC.

This clone was recorded once. The J gene is TRBJ2-3, the V gene TRBV27; 9 bases match TRBD2. Germline assignment: CDR1 MNHEY and CDR2 SMNVEV (reference sequence). This CDR3 has 17 residues. V lost 2 bases and J lost 2; bases outside the gene matches: 8. This chain's CDR3 is CASSLRTSGPVTDTQYF. The CDR3, as DNA: TGTGCCAGCAGTTTACGCACTAGCGGGCCGGTCACAGATACGCAGTATTTT.

This chain joins TRBV19 and TRBJ1-1, with D tentatively TRBD1 (6 bases). Germline V CDR1 and CDR2: LNHDA, SQIVND (reference sequence). The ends were cut back, 8 bases at V and 4 bases at J, with 14 bases in the middle. The length of the CDR3 is 13 residues. The CDR3 spells CASGLGGSTEAFF. The CDR3 coding sequence is TGTGCCAGTGGCCTAGGGGGGTCCACTGAAGCTTTCTTT.

In regard to this clone: In the same sample, other DNA sequences code for this CDR3. V is TRBV11-2 and J is TRBJ2-5; a possible D gene is TRBD1 (6 bases). The V end was cut by 6 bases, the J end by 2 bases, with 13 bases between. The CDR3 runs 14 residues. CDR1 is SGHAT and CDR2 is FQNNGV in the germline V gene. The CDR3 nucleotides read TGTGCCAGCAGTTTCGGCAGGGGACAAGAGACCCAGTACTTC. It specifies CASSFGRGQETQYF.

This clone was recorded a few times. The rearrangement uses TRBV6-5 and TRBJ2-3; unclear D gene. Germline V gives CDR1 MNHEY, CDR2 SVGAGI. This CDR3 comprises 16 residues. The V and J ends lost 2 bases and 4 bases respectively, with 16 bases between them. The CDR3 here is CASSYGLDPTSDTQYF. The CDR3 region has the DNA TGTGCCAGCAGTTACGGGCTGGACCCGACCTCAGATACGCAGTATTTT.

This chain links TRBV6-1 with TRBJ1-6, with a tentative D call TRBD1 (5 bases). The CDR3 extends over 14 amino acids. The ends were cut back, 5 bases at V and 6 bases at J, with 11 bases in the middle. The germline V gene has CDR1 MNHNS and CDR2 SASEGT. CDR3 sequence: CASSSWGGNSPLHF. In DNA, the CDR3 is TGTGCCAGCAGTTCCTGGGGGGGTAATTCACCCCTCCACTTT.

V is TRBV6-1 and J is TRBJ2-1; unclear D gene. This CDR3 comprises 11 residues. V lost 9 bases and J 0 bases, leaving 3 bases between the germline ends. The germline CDR1 and CDR2 sequences are MNHNS and SASEGT. The CDR3, as DNA: TGTGCCAGTCTCTCCTACAATGAGCAGTTCTTC. Amino acid sequence: CASLSYNEQFF.

This sequence joins TRBV5-1 and TRBJ2-5, with 7 nucleotides matching TRBD1. The CDR3 is 14 amino acids. Germline V lookup: CDR1 SGHRS, CDR2 YFSETQ. After removal of 4 bases from V and 2 bases from J, the junction contained 5 bases not matched to a gene. CDR3 DNA: TGCGCCAGCAGCCTAGGGACAGCTCAAGAGACCCAGTACTTC. As protein: CASSLGTAQETQYF.

This clone was seen more than once but under ten times. The chain uses TRBV12-5 and TRBJ2-1; unclear D gene. Per the germline V gene, CDR1 is LGHNT and CDR2 is FRNRAP. The CDR3 sequence is 13 residues long. Trimming removed 3 bases from V and 4 bases from J, with 7 bases in between. The chain's CDR3 is CASGLGSYNEQFF. Here the CDR3 DNA reads TGTGCTAGTGGTTTAGGATCGTACAATGAGCAGTTCTTC.

The chain uses TRBV10-2 and TRBJ1-5; a weak D match, TRBD1 (6 bases). The V gene lost 2 bases and the J gene lost 0 bases, with 11 bases spanning the gap. Germline CDR1 is WSHSY and CDR2 is SAAADI. This CDR3 spans 16 amino acids. The CDR3 region is CASSERAGDSNQPQHF. CDR3 sequence (DNA): TGCGCCAGCAGTGAGCGCGCAGGGGATAGCAATCAGCCCCAGCATTTT.

This chain uses TRBV4-2 with TRBJ1-5, with D maybe TRBD1 (5 bases). The CDR3 runs to 19 residues. V shed 0 bases and J shed 2 bases, with 20 bases lying between them. CDR1 LGHNA and CDR2 YNFKEQ come from the germline V gene. CDR3 protein: CASSQDNRGGHIGNQPQHF. Written as DNA, the CDR3 is TGTGCCAGCAGCCAAGATAATCGCGGTGGACATATTGGCAATCAGCCCCAGCATTTT.

This rearrangement joins TRBV7-3 to TRBJ2-2; perhaps TRBD1 as D (6 bases). V dropped 1 base and J dropped 5 bases, with 23 bases sitting between them. This CDR3 has 19 amino acids. Per the germline V gene, CDR1 is SGHTA and CDR2 is FQGTGA. DNA of the CDR3: TGTGCCAGCAGCTTAAAACCTCCGGACAGTGTTATGAGGACCGGGGAGCTGTTTTTT. As protein: CASSLKPPDSVMRTGELFF.

The gene calls are TRBV11-3 and TRBJ2-5; D may be TRBD2 (6 bases). This CDR3 contains 14 residues. Trimming removed 4 bases at V and 7 bases at J, with 16 bases between. Germline lookup yields CDR1 SGHNT and CDR2 YENEEA. CDR3 nucleotides: TGTGCCAGCAGCTCGGGCCAGCAGGGAGGGACCCAGTACTTC. Translation: CASSSGQQGGTQYF.

This sequence joins TRBV6-6 and TRBJ1-1, with D possibly TRBD1 on 5 matching bases. V gave up 6 bases and J gave up 8 bases, with 10 bases separating them. CDR1 and CDR2 (germline): MNHNY, SVGAGI (reference sequence). This CDR3 contains 11 residues. This CDR3 is CASSDRGEAFF. DNA for the CDR3: TGTGCCAGCAGCGACAGAGGGGAAGCTTTCTTT.

The V gene is TRBV5-4, the J gene TRBJ1-2, with no clear D. The germline gives CDR1 SGHNT, CDR2 YYREEE (reference sequence). V lost 1 base to trimming and J lost 10 bases, with 14 bases between them. This CDR3 comprises 13 residues. The CDR3 DNA follows: TGTGCCAGCAGCTTGCGTTCCTCCAACCACTACACCTTC. Its translation is CASSLRSSNHYTF.